A selection of T cell receptor beta chains follows, all from one sample in a study of blood T cell repertoires in COVID-19. Assay: immunoSEQ multiplex PCR; the TCRdb copy retains only in-frame clones and omits some. This sample has roughly 260,000 clones, with approximately 80% found just once. Sequenced material: peripheral blood. Receptor source: a woman aged 35 to 49 with active or convalescent COVID-19. CDR3s include the opening cysteine and the closing phenylalanine or tryptophan. D genes are given only for firm matches. Clone size is not always given. Where it is, it says once, few, many or a class for expanded clones.

CDR3aa: CASSPDSGRHSYEQYF
CDR3nt: TGTGCCAGCAGCCCAGATAGCGGGCGGCACTCCTACGAGCAGTACTTC
v_gene: TRBV7-9
j_gene: TRBJ2-7
abundance: NA
d_gene: TRBD2

CDR3aa: CASSRSASTDTQYF
CDR3nt: TGTGCCAGCAGCCGTAGTGCTAGCACAGATACGCAGTATTTT
v_gene: TRBV7-6
j_gene: TRBJ2-3
abundance: NA
d_gene: NA

CDR3aa: CASRGTNTGELFF
CDR3nt: TGTGCCAGCAGAGGGACTAACACCGGGGAGCTGTTTTTT
v_gene: TRBV6-5
j_gene: TRBJ2-2
abundance: NA
d_gene: NA

CDR3aa: CASSEGGQGWTEQFF
CDR3nt: TGTGCCAGCAGTGAAGGGGGGCAGGGGTGGACTGAGCAGTTCTTC
v_gene: TRBV6-1
j_gene: TRBJ2-1
abundance: NA
d_gene: NA

CDR3aa: CASSLYPAGATNEKLFF
CDR3nt: TGTGCCAGCAGCTTATACCCAGCGGGCGCAACTAATGAAAAACTGTTTTTT
v_gene: TRBV11-2
j_gene: TRBJ1-4
abundance: once
d_gene: NA

CDR3aa: CASSQESGTNEKLFF
CDR3nt: TGTGCCAGCAGCCAAGAATCAGGGACTAATGAAAAACTGTTTTTT
v_gene: TRBV4-2
j_gene: TRBJ1-4
abundance: NA
d_gene: NA

CDR3aa: CAWSKNRERSFSFNQPQHF
CDR3nt: TGTGCCTGGAGTAAGAACAGGGAGCGATCCTTTTCTTTCAATCAGCCCCAGCATTTT
v_gene: TRBV30
j_gene: TRBJ1-5
abundance: once
d_gene: NA

CDR3aa: CASSLTGTGLADGNTIYF
CDR3nt: TGTGCCAGCTCACTTACCGGGACAGGGTTGGCTGATGGAAACACCATATATTTT
v_gene: TRBV18
j_gene: TRBJ1-3
abundance: NA
d_gene: TRBD1

CDR3aa: CSAVGQGGTNREFF
CDR3nt: TGCAGCGCCGTTGGACAGGGAGGGACCAATAGGGAGTTCTTC
v_gene: TRBV29-1
j_gene: TRBJ2-1
abundance: NA
d_gene: NA

CDR3aa: CASGHTGSGNTIYF
CDR3nt: TGTGCCAGCGGGCACACAGGCTCTGGAAACACCATATATTTT
v_gene: TRBV25-1
j_gene: TRBJ1-3
abundance: NA
d_gene: NA

CDR3aa: CASSRLQGPVVNTEAFF
CDR3nt: TGTGCCAGCAGCCGGTTACAGGGGCCCGTTGTGAACACTGAAGCTTTCTTT
v_gene: TRBV11-2
j_gene: TRBJ1-1
abundance: NA
d_gene: TRBD1

CDR3aa: CASTGPGEAFF
CDR3nt: TGTGCCAGCACAGGGCCAGGGGAAGCTTTCTTT
v_gene: TRBV3-1/TRBV3-2
j_gene: TRBJ1-1
abundance: once
d_gene: NA

CDR3aa: CASSPQSGGGTDTQYF
CDR3nt: TGTGCCAGCTCACCACAGAGCGGGGGAGGGACAGATACGCAGTATTTT
v_gene: TRBV18
j_gene: TRBJ2-3
abundance: NA
d_gene: TRBD2

CDR3aa: CASSLQTFNYGYTF
CDR3nt: TGTGCCAGCAGTTTACAGACTTTCAACTATGGCTACACCTTC
v_gene: TRBV28
j_gene: TRBJ1-2
abundance: NA
d_gene: NA

CDR3aa: CAWSPSDRHGYTF
CDR3nt: TGTGCCTGGAGTCCCTCGGACAGACATGGCTACACCTTC
v_gene: TRBV30
j_gene: TRBJ1-2
abundance: NA
d_gene: NA

CDR3aa: CASSHLDRGSGYTF
CDR3nt: TGTGCCAGCAGCCACCTGGACAGGGGAAGCGGCTACACCTTC
v_gene: TRBV3-1/TRBV3-2
j_gene: TRBJ1-2
abundance: NA
d_gene: TRBD1

CDR3aa: CASAGSEREQYF
CDR3nt: TGCGCCAGCGCCGGGTCCGAGAGGGAGCAGTACTTC
v_gene: TRBV5-1
j_gene: TRBJ2-7
abundance: once
d_gene: NA

CDR3aa: CASSEGEGPRGYTF
CDR3nt: TGTGCCAGCAGTGAGGGCGAGGGCCCTAGAGGCTACACCTTC
v_gene: TRBV2
j_gene: TRBJ1-2
abundance: NA
d_gene: NA

CDR3aa: CASSLRDRGSVGYGYTF
CDR3nt: TGTGCCAGCAGCTTGCGGGACAGGGGCTCGGTTGGCTATGGCTACACCTTC
v_gene: TRBV3-1/TRBV3-2
j_gene: TRBJ1-2
abundance: NA
d_gene: TRBD1

CDR3aa: CSVEGTGMYYGYTF
CDR3nt: TGCAGCGTGGAGGGGACAGGAATGTACTATGGCTACACCTTC
v_gene: TRBV29-1
j_gene: TRBJ1-2
abundance: NA
d_gene: TRBD1

CDR3aa: CASRRESSSPLHF
CDR3nt: TGTGCCAGCAGGCGGGAATCTTCCTCACCCCTCCACTTT
v_gene: TRBV12-3/TRBV12-4
j_gene: TRBJ1-6
abundance: NA
d_gene: NA

CDR3aa: CASSWQDSNQPQHF
CDR3nt: TGTGCCAGTAGTTGGCAGGATAGCAATCAGCCCCAGCATTTT
v_gene: TRBV19
j_gene: TRBJ1-5
abundance: NA
d_gene: NA

CDR3aa: CASRESGQAYEQYF
CDR3nt: TGTGCCAGCAGGGAATCTGGACAGGCCTACGAGCAGTACTTC
v_gene: TRBV2
j_gene: TRBJ2-7
abundance: NA
d_gene: TRBD1

CDR3aa: CASSPGTGSYGYTF
CDR3nt: TGCGCCAGCAGTCCCGGGACAGGGTCTTATGGCTACACCTTC
v_gene: TRBV10-2
j_gene: TRBJ1-2
abundance: few
d_gene: TRBD1

CDR3aa: CASSLGTGTEAFF
CDR3nt: TGTGCCAGCAGCCTTGGAACGGGGACTGAAGCTTTCTTT
v_gene: TRBV14
j_gene: TRBJ1-1
abundance: NA
d_gene: NA

CDR3aa: CASSLDRASGEKLFF
CDR3nt: TGTGCCAGCAGCTTAGATCGGGCCAGCGGCGAAAAACTGTTTTTT
v_gene: TRBV7-9
j_gene: TRBJ1-4
abundance: NA
d_gene: NA